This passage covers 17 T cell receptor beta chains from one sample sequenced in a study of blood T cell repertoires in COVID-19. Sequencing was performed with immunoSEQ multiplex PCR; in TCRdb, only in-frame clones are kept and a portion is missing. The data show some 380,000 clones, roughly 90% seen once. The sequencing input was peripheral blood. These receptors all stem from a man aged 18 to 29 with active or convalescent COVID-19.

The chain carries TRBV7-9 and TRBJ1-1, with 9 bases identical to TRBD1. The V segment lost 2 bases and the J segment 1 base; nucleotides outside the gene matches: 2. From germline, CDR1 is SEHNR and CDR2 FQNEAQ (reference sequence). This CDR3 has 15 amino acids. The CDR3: CASSLPGQGNTEAFF. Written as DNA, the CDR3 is TGTGCCAGCAGCTTACCGGGACAGGGGAACACTGAAGCTTTCTTT.

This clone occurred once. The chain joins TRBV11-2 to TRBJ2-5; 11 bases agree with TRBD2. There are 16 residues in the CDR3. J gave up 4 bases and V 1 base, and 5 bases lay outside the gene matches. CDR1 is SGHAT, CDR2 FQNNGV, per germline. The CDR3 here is CASSLGGLAGGETQYF. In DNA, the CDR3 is TGTGCCAGCAGCTTAGGCGGACTAGCGGGCGGAGAGACCCAGTACTTC.

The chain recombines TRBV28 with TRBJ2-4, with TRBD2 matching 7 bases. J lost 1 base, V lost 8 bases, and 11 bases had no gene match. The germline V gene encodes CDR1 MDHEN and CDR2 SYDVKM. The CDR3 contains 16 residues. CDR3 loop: CASQPRGELAKNIQYF. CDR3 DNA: TGTGCCAGCCAGCCCCGGGGGGAACTGGCCAAAAACATTCAGTACTTC.

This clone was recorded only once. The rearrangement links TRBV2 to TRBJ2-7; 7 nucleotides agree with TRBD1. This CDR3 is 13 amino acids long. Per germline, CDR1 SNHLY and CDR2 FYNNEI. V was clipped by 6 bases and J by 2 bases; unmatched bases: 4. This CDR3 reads CASSWTGTYEQYF. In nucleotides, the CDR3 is TGTGCCAGCAGCTGGACAGGAACCTACGAGCAGTACTTC.

CDR3 loop: CASSSTGIAQPQHF. In nucleotides, the CDR3 is TGTGCCAGCAGTTCCACAGGGATTGCTCAGCCCCAGCATTTT. V and J are TRBV27 and TRBJ1-5; D might be TRBD1 (6 bases). Germline V gene sequence: CDR1 MNHEY, CDR2 SMNVEV (reference sequence). The V end was cut by 4 bases, the J end by 6 bases, with 13 bases between. The CDR3 loop spans 14 amino acids.

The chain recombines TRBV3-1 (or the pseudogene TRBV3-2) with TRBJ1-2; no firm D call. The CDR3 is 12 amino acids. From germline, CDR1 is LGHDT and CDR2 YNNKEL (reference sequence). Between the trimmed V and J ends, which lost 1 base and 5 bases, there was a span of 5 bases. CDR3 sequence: CASSQAMYGYTF. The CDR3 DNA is TGTGCCAGCAGCCAAGCTATGTATGGCTACACCTTC.

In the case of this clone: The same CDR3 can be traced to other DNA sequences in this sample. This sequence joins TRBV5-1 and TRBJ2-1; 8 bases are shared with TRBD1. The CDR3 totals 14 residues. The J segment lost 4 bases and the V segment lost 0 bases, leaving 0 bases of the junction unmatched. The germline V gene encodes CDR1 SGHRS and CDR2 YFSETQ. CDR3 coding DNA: TGCGCCAGCAGCTTGGGACAGGGGTACAATGAGCAGTTCTTC. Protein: CASSLGQGYNEQFF.

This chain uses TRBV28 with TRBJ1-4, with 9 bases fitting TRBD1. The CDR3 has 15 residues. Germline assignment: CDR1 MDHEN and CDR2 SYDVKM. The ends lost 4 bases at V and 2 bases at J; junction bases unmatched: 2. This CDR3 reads CASSYRGQTNEKLFF. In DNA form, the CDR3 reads TGTGCCAGCAGTTACAGGGGGCAGACTAATGAAAAACTGTTTTTT.

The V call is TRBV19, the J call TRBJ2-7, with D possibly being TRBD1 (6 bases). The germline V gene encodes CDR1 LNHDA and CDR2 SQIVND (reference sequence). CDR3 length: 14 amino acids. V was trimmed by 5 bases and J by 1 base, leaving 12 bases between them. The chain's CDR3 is CASSPDRSSYEQYF. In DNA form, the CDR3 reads TGTGCCAGTAGTCCGGACAGAAGTTCCTACGAGCAGTACTTC.

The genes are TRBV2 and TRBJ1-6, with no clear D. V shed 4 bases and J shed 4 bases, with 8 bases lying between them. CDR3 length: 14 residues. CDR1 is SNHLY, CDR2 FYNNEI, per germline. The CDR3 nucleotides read TGTGCCAGCAGTGTGGCAAGATATAATTCACCCCTCCACTTT. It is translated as CASSVARYNSPLHF.

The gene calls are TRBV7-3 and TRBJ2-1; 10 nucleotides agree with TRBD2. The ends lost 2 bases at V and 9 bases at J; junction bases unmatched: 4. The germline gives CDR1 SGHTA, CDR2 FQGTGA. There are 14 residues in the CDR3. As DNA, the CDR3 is TGTGCCAGCAGCTTACTAGCGGGAGAGGGTGAGCAGTTCTTC. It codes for CASSLLAGEGEQFF.

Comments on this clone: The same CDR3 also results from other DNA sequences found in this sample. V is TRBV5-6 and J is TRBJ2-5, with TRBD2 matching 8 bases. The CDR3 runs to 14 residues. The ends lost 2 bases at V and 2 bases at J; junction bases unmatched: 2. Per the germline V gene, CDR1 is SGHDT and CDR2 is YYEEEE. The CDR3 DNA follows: TGTGCCAGCAGCTTAGGGACTAGTCAAGAGACCCAGTACTTC. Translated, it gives CASSLGTSQETQYF.

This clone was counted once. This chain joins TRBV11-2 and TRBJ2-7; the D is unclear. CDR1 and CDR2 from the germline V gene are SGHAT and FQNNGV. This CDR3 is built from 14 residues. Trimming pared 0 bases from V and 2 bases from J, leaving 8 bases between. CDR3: CASSLEVSAYEQYF. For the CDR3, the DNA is TGTGCCAGCAGCTTAGAAGTGTCAGCCTACGAGCAGTACTTC.

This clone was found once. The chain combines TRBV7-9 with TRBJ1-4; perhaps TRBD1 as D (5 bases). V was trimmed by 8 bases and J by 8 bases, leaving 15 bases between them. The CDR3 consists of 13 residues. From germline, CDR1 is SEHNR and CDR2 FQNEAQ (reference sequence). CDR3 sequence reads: CASVSQGGEKLFF. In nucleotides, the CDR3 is TGTGCCAGCGTCTCCCAGGGTGGCGAAAAACTGTTTTTT.

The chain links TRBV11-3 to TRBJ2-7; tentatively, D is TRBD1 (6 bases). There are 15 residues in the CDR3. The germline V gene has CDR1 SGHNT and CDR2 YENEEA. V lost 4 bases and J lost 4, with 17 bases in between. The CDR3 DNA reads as TGTGCCAGCAGCTCCCGACAGGCCGAGATTTACGAGCAGTACTTC. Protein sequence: CASSSRQAEIYEQYF. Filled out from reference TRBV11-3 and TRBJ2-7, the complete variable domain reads EAGVVQSPRYKIIEKKQPVAFWCNPISGHNTLYWYLQNLGQGPELLIRYENEEAVDDSQLPKDRFSAERLKGVDSTLKIQPAELGDSAVYLCASSSRQAEIYEQYFGPGTRLTVT.

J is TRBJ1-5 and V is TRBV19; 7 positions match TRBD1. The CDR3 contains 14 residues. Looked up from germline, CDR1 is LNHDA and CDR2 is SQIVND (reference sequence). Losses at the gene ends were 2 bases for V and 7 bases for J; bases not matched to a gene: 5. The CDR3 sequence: CASSIFSGGQPQHF. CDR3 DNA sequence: TGTGCCAGTAGTATATTTTCAGGGGGACAGCCCCAGCATTTT.

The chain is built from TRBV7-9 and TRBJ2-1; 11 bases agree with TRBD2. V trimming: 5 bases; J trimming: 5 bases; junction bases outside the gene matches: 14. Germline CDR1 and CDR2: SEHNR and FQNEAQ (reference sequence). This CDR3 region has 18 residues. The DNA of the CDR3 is TGTGCCAGCAGCCTGATCAGGGCTAGCGGGAGGTTAGACAATGAGCAGTTCTTC. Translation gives CASSLIRASGRLDNEQFF.